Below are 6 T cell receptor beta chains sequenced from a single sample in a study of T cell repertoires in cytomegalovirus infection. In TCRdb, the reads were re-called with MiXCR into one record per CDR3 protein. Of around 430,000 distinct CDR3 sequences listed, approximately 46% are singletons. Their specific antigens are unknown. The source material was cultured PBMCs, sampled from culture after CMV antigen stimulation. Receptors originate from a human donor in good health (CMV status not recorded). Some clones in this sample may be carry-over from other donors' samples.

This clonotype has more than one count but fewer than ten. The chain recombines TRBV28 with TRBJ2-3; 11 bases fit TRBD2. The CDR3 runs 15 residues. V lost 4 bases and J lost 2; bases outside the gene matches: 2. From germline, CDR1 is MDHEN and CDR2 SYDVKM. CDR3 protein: CASSSTSGVTDTQYF. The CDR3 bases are TGTGCCAGCAGTTCGACTAGCGGGGTCACAGATACGCAGTATTTT.

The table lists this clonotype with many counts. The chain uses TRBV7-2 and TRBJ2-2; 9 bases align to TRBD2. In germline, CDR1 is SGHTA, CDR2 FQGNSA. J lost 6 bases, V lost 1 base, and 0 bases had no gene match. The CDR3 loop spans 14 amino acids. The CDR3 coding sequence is TGTGCCAGCAGCTTAGGACTAGCGGCCGGGGAGCTGTTTTTT. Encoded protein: CASSLGLAAGELFF.

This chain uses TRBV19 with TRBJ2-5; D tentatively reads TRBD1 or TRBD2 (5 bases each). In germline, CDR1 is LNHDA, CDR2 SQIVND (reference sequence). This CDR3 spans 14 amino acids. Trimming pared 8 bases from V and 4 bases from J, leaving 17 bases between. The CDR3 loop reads CASWGTDRPETQYF. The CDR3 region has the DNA TGTGCCAGTTGGGGGACCGATCGGCCAGAGACCCAGTACTTC.

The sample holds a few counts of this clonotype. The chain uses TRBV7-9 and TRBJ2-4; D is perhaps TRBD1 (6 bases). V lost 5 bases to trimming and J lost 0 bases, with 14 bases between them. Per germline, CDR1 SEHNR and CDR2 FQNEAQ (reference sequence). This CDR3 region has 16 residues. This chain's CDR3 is CASSPRDNLAKNIQYF. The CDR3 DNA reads TGTGCCAGCAGCCCCCGGGACAACCTAGCCAAAAACATTCAGTACTTC.

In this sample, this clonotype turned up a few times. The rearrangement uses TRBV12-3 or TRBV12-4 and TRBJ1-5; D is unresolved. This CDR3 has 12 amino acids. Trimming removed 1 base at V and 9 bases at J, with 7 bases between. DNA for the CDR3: TGTGCCAGCAGTTTAGGCGCTTGGCCCCAGCATTTT. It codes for CASSLGAWPQHF.

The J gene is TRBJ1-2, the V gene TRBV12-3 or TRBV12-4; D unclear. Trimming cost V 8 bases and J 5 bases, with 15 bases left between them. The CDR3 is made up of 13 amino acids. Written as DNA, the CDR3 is TGTGCCAGCGGTACTCCCGTTCGGTATGGCTACACCTTC. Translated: CASGTPVRYGYTF.